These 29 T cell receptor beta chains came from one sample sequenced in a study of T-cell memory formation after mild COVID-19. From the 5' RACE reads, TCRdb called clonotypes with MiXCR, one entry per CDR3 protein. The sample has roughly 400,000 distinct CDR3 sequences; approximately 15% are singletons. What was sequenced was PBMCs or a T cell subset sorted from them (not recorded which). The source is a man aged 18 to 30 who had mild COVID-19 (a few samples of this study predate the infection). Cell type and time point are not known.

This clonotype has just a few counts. The chain's CDR3 is CSVAGTGTYEQYF. The CDR3 DNA sequence: TGCAGCGTCGCTGGGACAGGGACCTACGAGCAGTACTTC. The chain recombines TRBV29-1 with TRBJ2-7, with TRBD1 matching over 9 bases. This CDR3 comprises 13 residues. V shed 6 bases, J shed 2 bases, and the junction held 5 bases outside the gene matches. Germline values: CDR1 SQVTM, CDR2 ANQGSEA.

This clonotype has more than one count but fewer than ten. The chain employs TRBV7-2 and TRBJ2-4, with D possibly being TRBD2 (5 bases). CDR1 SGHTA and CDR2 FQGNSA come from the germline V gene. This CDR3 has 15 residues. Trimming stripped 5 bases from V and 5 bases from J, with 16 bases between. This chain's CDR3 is CASSPSEGAQNIQYF. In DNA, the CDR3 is TGTGCCAGCAGCCCCTCCGAGGGCGCCCAAAACATTCAGTACTTC. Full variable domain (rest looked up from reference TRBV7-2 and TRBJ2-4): GAGVSQSPSNKVTEKGKDVELRCDPISGHTALYWYRQSLGQGLEFLIYFQGNSAPDKSGLPSDRFSAERTGGSVSTLTIQRTQQEDSAVYLCASSPSEGAQNIQYFGAGTRLSVL.

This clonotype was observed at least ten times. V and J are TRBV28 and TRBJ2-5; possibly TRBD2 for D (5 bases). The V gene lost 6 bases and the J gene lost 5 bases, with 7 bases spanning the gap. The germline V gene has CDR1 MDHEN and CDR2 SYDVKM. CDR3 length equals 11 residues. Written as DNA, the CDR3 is TGTGCCAGCAGAGGGAGTGAGACCCAGTACTTC. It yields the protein CASRGSETQYF.

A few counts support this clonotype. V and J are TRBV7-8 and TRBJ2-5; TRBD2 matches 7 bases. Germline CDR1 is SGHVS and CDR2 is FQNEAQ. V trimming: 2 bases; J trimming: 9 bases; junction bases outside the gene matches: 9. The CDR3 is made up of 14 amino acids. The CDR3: CASSLRRLAVAQYF. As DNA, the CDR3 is TGTGCCAGCAGCTTAAGACGCCTAGCGGTGGCCCAGTACTTC.

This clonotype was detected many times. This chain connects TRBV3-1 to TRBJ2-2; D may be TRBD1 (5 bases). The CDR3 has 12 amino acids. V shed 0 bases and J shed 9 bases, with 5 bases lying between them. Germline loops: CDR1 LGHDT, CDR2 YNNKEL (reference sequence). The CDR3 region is CASSQEDRELFF. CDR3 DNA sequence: TGTGCCAGCAGCCAAGAGGACAGGGAGCTGTTTTTT. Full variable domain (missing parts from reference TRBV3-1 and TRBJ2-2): DTAVSQTPKYLVTQMGNDKSIKCEQNLGHDTMYWYKQDSKKFLKIMFSYNNKELIINETVPNRFSPKSPDKAHLNLHINSLELGDSAVYFCASSQEDRELFFGEGSRLTVL.

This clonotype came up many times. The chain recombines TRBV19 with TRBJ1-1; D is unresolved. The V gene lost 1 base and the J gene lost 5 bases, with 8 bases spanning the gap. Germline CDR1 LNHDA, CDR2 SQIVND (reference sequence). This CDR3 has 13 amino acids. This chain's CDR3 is CASSIVGDTEAFF. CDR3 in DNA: TGTGCCAGTAGTATAGTCGGGGATACTGAAGCTTTCTTT.

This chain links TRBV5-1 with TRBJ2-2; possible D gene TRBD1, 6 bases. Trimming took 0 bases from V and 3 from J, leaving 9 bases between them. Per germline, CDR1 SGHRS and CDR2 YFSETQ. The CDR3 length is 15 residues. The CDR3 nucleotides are TGCGCCAGCAGCTTGGGACAGGACCACACCGGGGAGCTGTTTTTT. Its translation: CASSLGQDHTGELFF.

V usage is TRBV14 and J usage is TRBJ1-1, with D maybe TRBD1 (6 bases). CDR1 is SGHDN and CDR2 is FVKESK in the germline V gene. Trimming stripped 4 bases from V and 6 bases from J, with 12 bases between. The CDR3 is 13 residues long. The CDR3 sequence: CASSLGGPSEAFF. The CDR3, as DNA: TGTGCCAGCAGCCTCGGGGGGCCCTCTGAAGCTTTCTTT.

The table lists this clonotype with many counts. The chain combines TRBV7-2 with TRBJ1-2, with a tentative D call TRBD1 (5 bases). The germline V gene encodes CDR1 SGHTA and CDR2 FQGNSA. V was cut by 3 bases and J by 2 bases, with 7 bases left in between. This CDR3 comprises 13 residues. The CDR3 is CASSFGGNYGYTF. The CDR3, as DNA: TGTGCCAGCAGCTTTGGGGGGAACTATGGCTACACCTTC.

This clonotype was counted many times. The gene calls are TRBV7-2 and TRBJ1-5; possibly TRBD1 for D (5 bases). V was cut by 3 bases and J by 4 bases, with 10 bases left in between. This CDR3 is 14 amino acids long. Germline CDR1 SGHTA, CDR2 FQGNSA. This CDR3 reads CASSFATENQPQHF. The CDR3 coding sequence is TGTGCCAGCAGCTTCGCGACAGAAAATCAGCCCCAGCATTTT.

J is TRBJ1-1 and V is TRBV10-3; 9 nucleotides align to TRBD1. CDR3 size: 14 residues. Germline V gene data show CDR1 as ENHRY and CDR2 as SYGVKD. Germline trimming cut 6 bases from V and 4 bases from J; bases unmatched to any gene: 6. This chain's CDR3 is CAISNRGPGTEAFF. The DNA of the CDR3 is TGTGCCATCAGCAACAGGGGGCCGGGCACTGAAGCTTTCTTT.

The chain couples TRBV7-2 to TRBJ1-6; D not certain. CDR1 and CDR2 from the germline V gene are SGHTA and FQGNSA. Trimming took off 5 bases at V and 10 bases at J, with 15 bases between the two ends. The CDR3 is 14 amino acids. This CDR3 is CASSPVGRGSPLHF. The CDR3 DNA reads TGTGCCAGCAGCCCGGTAGGACGTGGATCACCCCTCCACTTT.

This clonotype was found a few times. The CDR3 spells CSVEVGNGYTF. CDR3 bases: TGCAGCGTTGAGGTTGGCAATGGCTACACCTTC. V and J are TRBV29-1 and TRBJ1-2; D is ambiguous. The CDR3 is 11 residues long. V gave up 3 bases and J gave up 6 bases, with 8 bases separating them. Per germline, CDR1 SQVTM and CDR2 ANQGSEA. The whole variable domain, filled in from reference TRBV29-1 and TRBJ1-2, reads SAVISQKPSRDICQRGTSLTIQCQVDSQVTMMFWYRQQPGQSLTLIATANQGSEATYESGFVIDKFPISRPNLTFSTLTVSNMSPEDSSIYLCSVEVGNGYTFGSGTRLTVV.

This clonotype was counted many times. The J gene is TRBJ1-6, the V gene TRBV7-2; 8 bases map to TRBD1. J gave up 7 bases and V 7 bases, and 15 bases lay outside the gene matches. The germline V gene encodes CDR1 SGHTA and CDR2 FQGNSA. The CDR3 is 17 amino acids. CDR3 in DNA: TGTGCCAGCAACATCTCACACAGAGGGACAGGCAATTCACCCCTCCACTTT. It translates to CASNISHRGTGNSPLHF.

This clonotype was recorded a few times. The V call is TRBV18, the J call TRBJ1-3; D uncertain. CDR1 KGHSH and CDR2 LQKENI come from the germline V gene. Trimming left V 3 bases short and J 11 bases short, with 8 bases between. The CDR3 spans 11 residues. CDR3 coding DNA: TGTGCCAGCTCACCCGGAAGTTCCATATATTTT. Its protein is CASSPGSSIYF.

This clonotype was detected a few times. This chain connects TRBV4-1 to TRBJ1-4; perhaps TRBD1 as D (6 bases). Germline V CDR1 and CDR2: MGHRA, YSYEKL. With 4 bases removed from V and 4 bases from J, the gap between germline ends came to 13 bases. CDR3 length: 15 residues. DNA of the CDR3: TGCGCCAGCAGCCTCAGGGGTGGCGGTAATGAAAAACTGTTTTTT. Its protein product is CASSLRGGGNEKLFF.

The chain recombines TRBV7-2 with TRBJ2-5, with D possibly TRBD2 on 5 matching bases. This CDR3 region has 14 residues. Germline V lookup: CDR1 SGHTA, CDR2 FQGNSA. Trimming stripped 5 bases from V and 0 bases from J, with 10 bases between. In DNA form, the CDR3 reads TGTGCCAGCAGCCTAGTAGCGAACCAAGAGACCCAGTACTTC. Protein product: CASSLVANQETQYF.

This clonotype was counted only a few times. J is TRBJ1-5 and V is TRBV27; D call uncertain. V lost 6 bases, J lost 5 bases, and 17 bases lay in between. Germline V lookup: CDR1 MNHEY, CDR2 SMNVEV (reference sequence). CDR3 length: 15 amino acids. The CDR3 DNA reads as TGTGCCAGCAGCCTAGGGTTCTCGGTAGATCAGCCCCAGCATTTT. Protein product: CASSLGFSVDQPQHF.

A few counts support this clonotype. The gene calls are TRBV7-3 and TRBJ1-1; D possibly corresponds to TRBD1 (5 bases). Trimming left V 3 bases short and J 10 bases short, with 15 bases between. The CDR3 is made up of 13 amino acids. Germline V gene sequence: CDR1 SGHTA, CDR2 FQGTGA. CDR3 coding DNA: TGTGCCAGCAGCTTGGGGGGAACCACCAGAGCTTTCTTT. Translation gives CASSLGGTTRAFF.

CDR3 sequence: CASSSSRPYSYNEQFF. CDR3 DNA: TGTGCCAGCAGTTCCTCCCGGCCCTACTCCTACAATGAGCAGTTCTTC. The chain combines TRBV6-6 with TRBJ2-1; D not resolved. Germline V gives CDR1 MNHNY, CDR2 SVGAGI (reference sequence). The CDR3 is 16 residues long. The V gene lost 4 bases and the J gene lost 0 bases, with 13 bases spanning the gap.

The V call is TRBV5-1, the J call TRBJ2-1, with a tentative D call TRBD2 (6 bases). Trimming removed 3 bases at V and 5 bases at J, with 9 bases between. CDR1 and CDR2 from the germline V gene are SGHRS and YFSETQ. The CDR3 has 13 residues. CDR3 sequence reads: CASSWGLNNEQFF. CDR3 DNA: TGCGCCAGCAGCTGGGGACTCAACAATGAGCAGTTCTTC.

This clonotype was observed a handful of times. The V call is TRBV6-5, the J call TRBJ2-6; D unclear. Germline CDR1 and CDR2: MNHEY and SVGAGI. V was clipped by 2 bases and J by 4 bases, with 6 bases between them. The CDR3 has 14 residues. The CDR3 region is CASSYASGANVLTF. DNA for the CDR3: TGTGCCAGCAGTTACGCCTCGGGGGCCAACGTCCTGACTTTC.

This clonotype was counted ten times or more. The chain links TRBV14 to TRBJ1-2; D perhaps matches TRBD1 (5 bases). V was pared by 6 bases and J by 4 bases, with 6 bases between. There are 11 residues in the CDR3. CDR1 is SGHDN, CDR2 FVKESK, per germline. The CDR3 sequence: CASSQGYGYTF. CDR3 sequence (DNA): TGTGCCAGCAGTCAGGGCTATGGCTACACCTTC.

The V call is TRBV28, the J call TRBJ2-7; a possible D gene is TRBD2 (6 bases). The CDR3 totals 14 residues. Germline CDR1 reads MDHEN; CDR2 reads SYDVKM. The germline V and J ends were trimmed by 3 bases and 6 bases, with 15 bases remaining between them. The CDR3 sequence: CASSFRPDGGEQYV. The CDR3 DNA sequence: TGTGCCAGCAGTTTTAGGCCGGACGGGGGCGAGCAGTACGTC.

CDR3 amino acids: CASSEAPGTVYEQYF. In DNA form, the CDR3 reads TGTGCCAGCAGTGAAGCGCCCGGGACAGTCTACGAGCAGTACTTC. The chain joins TRBV6-1 to TRBJ2-7; 7 positions match TRBD1. Germline V gene lookup returns CDR1 MNHNS and CDR2 SASEGT. The CDR3 is 15 residues long. The junction had 5 bases not matched to a gene; V was cut back by 0 bases and J by 3 bases.

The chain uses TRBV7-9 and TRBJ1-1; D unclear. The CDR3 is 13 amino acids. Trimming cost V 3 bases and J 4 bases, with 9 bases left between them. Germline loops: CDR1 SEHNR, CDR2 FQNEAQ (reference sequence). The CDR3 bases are TGTGCCAGCAGCTTGCAATTGGGCACTGAAGCTTTCTTT. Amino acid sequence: CASSLQLGTEAFF.

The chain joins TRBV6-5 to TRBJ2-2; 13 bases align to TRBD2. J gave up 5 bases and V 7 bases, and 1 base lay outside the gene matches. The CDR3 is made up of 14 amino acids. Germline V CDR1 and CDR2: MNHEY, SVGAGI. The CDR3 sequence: CASKGLAGTGELFF. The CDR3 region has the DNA TGTGCCAGCAAGGGACTAGCGGGGACCGGGGAGCTGTTTTTT.

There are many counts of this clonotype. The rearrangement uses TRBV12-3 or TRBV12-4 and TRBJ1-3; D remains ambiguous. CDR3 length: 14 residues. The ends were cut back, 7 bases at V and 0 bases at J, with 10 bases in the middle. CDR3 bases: TGTGCCAGCACGTGGACGGCCTCTGGAAACACCATATATTTT. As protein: CASTWTASGNTIYF.

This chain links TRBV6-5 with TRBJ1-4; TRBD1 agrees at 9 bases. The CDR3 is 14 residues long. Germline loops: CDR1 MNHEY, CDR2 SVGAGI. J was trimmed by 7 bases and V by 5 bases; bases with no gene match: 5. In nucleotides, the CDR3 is TGTGCCAGCAGTATGACAGGGGGGGCTGAAAAACTGTTTTTT. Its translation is CASSMTGGAEKLFF.